One sample yielded the 23 T cell receptor beta chains listed below, sequenced in a study of cytomegalovirus exposure and HLA in healthy donors. Both 60 Vbeta primers and 13 Jbeta primers went into the PCR. The data were produced by immunoSEQ multiplex PCR, yet TCRdb's version contains in-frame clones alone and is incomplete. The profile covers under 300,000 clones, with around 90% appearing a single time and about 1.8% taken by the ten largest. Sequencing was carried out using PBMCs. Receptors were obtained from a girl aged 2 to 10 in good health and CMV-seronegative.

V usage is TRBV11-2 and J usage is TRBJ1-2; 8 bases agree with TRBD1. This CDR3 region has 13 residues. V dropped 4 bases and J dropped 4; count of bases not matched to a gene: 2. Germline CDR1 reads SGHAT; CDR2 reads FQNNGV. CDR3 DNA sequence: TGTGCCAGCAGCTCGACAGGGGTCTATGGCTACACCTTC. This codes for CASSSTGVYGYTF.

There are a few counts of this clone. V and J are TRBV2 and TRBJ1-4, with D hard to call. The CDR3 loop spans 13 amino acids. V dropped 10 bases and J dropped 4 bases, with 13 bases sitting between them. The germline gives CDR1 SNHLY, CDR2 FYNNEI. Written as DNA, the CDR3 is TGTGCCACTAGCCGGGCGCTTAATGAAAAACTGTTTTTT. This codes for CATSRALNEKLFF.

The chain employs TRBV19 and TRBJ2-7; TRBD2 matches 9 bases. CDR1 and CDR2 from the germline V gene are LNHDA and SQIVND (reference sequence). After removal of 10 bases from V and 4 bases from J, the junction contained 14 bases not matched to a gene. The CDR3 consists of 15 residues. CDR3 sequence (DNA): TGTGCCACCCGTGAGCCCGGGACTAGCAGATACGAGCAGTACTTC. This translates into CATREPGTSRYEQYF.

The chain uses TRBV20-1 and TRBJ2-7; no definite D call. Germline V gene sequence: CDR1 DFQATT, CDR2 SNEGSKA (reference sequence). V lost 4 bases and J lost 6, with 10 bases in between. The CDR3 is 11 amino acids. This CDR3 reads CSATSPSEQYF. CDR3 in DNA: TGCAGTGCTACGAGTCCCTCCGAGCAGTACTTC.

The CDR3, as DNA: TGTGCCTGGCGACAGGGGGCCTACGAGCAGTACTTC. Protein: CAWRQGAYEQYF. This chain uses TRBV30 with TRBJ2-7, with 9 bases lining up with TRBD1. CDR3 size: 12 residues. V was clipped by 5 bases and J by 2 bases; unmatched bases: 1. Germline values: CDR1 GTSNPN, CDR2 SVGIG (reference sequence).

The chain couples TRBV30 to TRBJ2-3; 9 nucleotides line up with TRBD1. Germline loops: CDR1 GTSNPN, CDR2 SVGIG (reference sequence). The CDR3 spans 16 residues. Trimming cost V 0 bases and J 3 bases; bases outside gene matches: 7. CDR3 loop: CAWSVRDRVPTDTQYF. CDR3 nucleotide sequence: TGTGCCTGGAGTGTACGGGACAGGGTGCCTACAGATACGCAGTATTTT.

This clone appeared once. The chain employs TRBV4-1 and TRBJ2-1, with D uncertain. There are 16 residues in the CDR3. V was cut by 0 bases and J by 1 base, with 10 bases left in between. The germline V gene encodes CDR1 MGHRA and CDR2 YSYEKL. CDR3 DNA: TGCGCCAGCAGCCAAGATATGAGTCGGTCCTACAATGAGCAGTTCTTC. Protein product: CASSQDMSRSYNEQFF.

The chain uses TRBV25-1 and TRBJ1-4; D perhaps matches TRBD1 (6 bases). V dropped 7 bases and J dropped 3 bases, with 15 bases sitting between them. The CDR3 is 15 residues long. The germline gives CDR1 MGHDK, CDR2 SYGVNS. CDR3 bases: TGTGCCAGCACGCCGGGGGGCGCGCCTAATGAAAAACTGTTTTTT. Translated, it gives CASTPGGAPNEKLFF.

The chain combines TRBV5-1 with TRBJ2-7; 10 bases agree with TRBD2. Per germline, CDR1 SGHRS and CDR2 YFSETQ. Unmatched junction bases numbered 8, after V lost 4 bases and J lost 7 bases. The CDR3 has 14 residues. The CDR3 DNA is TGCGCCAGCAGCCCGGGGACTAGCGTCGAGGAGCAGTACTTC. Its protein is CASSPGTSVEEQYF.

The gene calls are TRBV29-1 and TRBJ2-5; D ambiguous. V gave up 3 bases and J gave up 5 bases, with 7 bases separating them. The CDR3 has 11 amino acids. The V gene's germline CDR1 is SQVTM and CDR2 ANQGSEA. This CDR3 is CSVDVGETQYF. The CDR3 nucleotides read TGCAGCGTTGATGTCGGGGAGACCCAGTACTTC.

The J gene is TRBJ1-1, the V gene TRBV6-6, with 12 bases that match TRBD1. With 4 bases clipped from V and 5 bases from J, the junction kept 2 bases outside the gene matches. Germline values: CDR1 MNHNY, CDR2 SVGAGI (reference sequence). The CDR3 is 14 amino acids. The CDR3 DNA sequence: TGTGCCAGCAGTTGGGGACAGGGGGCGACTGAAGCTTTCTTT. Translation gives CASSWGQGATEAFF.

The rearrangement links TRBV28 to TRBJ1-2, with D perhaps TRBD1 (6 bases). This CDR3 contains 13 residues. V lost 6 bases and J 2 bases, leaving 10 bases between the germline ends. Germline V gives CDR1 MDHEN, CDR2 SYDVKM. The CDR3 DNA is TGTGCCAGCAGCTTTGGACAGAACTATGGCTACACCTTC. Encoded protein: CASSFGQNYGYTF.

Remarks on this clone: In the same sample, other DNA sequences code for this CDR3. The V call is TRBV20-1, the J call TRBJ2-3; D gene ambiguous. The CDR3 is made up of 10 amino acids. Trimming stripped 3 bases from V and 5 bases from J, with 3 bases between. Germline V gene sequence: CDR1 DFQATT, CDR2 SNEGSKA (reference sequence). The CDR3 nucleotides read TGCAGTGCTAGCTTAGATACGCAGTATTTT. Its translation: CSASLDTQYF.

The rearrangement links TRBV4-1 to TRBJ2-1; tentatively, D is TRBD2 (6 bases). Germline V gene data show CDR1 as MGHRA and CDR2 as YSYEKL. The CDR3 consists of 14 residues. V shed 1 base and J shed 6 bases, with 10 bases lying between them. The DNA of the CDR3 is TGCGCCAGCAGCCAAGGACTAGTAGGCAATGAGCAGTTCTTC. This translates into CASSQGLVGNEQFF.

This sequence joins TRBV30 and TRBJ2-7; no clear D gene. The CDR3 has 12 residues. Germline CDR1 and CDR2: GTSNPN and SVGIG (reference sequence). V was clipped by 1 base and J by 2 bases, with 6 bases between them. The CDR3 DNA sequence: TGTGCCTGGAGTGCCCACACCTACGAGCAGTACTTC. Protein: CAWSAHTYEQYF.

This clone is a singleton in its sample. V and J are TRBV30 and TRBJ2-3; 13 bases are a match to TRBD2. Looked up from germline, CDR1 is GTSNPN and CDR2 is SVGIG (reference sequence). The CDR3 contains 18 residues. After removal of 0 bases from V and 4 bases from J, the junction contained 10 bases not matched to a gene. The CDR3 nucleotides read TGTGCCTGGAGTGTAACGCGAACTAGCGGGGGGGCGGCAGATACGCAGTATTTT. It yields the protein CAWSVTRTSGGAADTQYF.

The chain combines TRBV5-6 with TRBJ2-5; 9 nucleotides line up with TRBD2. The germline V gene encodes CDR1 SGHDT and CDR2 YYEEEE. The trim removed 2 bases at V and 2 bases at J, leaving 7 bases unmatched. The CDR3 runs to 16 residues. The CDR3 nucleotides are TGTGCCAGCAGCTTAACATGGACTAGCGTTCAAGAGACCCAGTACTTC. Protein: CASSLTWTSVQETQYF.

The CDR3 DNA follows: TGTGCCAGCACCGACTTAGGAGAAGGGAGCACTGAAGCTTTCTTT. This gives the protein CASTDLGEGSTEAFF. V is TRBV28 and J is TRBJ1-1; D ambiguous. CDR3 length equals 15 residues. Germline CDR1 and CDR2: MDHEN and SYDVKM. The ends were cut back, 7 bases at V and 4 bases at J, with 19 bases in the middle.

The V gene is TRBV13, the J gene TRBJ2-5, with a weak D call TRBD2 (5 bases). V dropped 2 bases and J dropped 5 bases, with 12 bases sitting between them. This CDR3 has 14 residues. Looked up from germline, CDR1 is PRHDT and CDR2 is FYEKMQ (reference sequence). The CDR3 nucleotides are TGTGCCAGCAGCTTACCCCTGCGCGGGGAGACCCAGTACTTC. This codes for CASSLPLRGETQYF.

This sequence joins TRBV6-5 and TRBJ2-7, with 7 bases lining up with TRBD2. Per germline, CDR1 MNHEY and CDR2 SVGAGI. The V segment lost 10 bases and the J segment 3 bases; nucleotides outside the gene matches: 15. The CDR3 is 15 amino acids. CDR3 sequence: CATSTSQITFYEQYF. The CDR3 nucleotides read TGTGCCACTTCGACTAGCCAGATCACCTTCTACGAGCAGTACTTC.

The chain joins TRBV5-1 to TRBJ1-3, with D possibly matching TRBD1 (5 bases). The germline V gene encodes CDR1 SGHRS and CDR2 YFSETQ. Trimming took 2 bases from V and 0 from J, leaving 9 bases between them. The CDR3 sequence is 15 residues long. This chain's CDR3 is CASSLGDSSGNTIYF. The CDR3 region has the DNA TGCGCCAGCAGCTTAGGAGACAGCTCTGGAAACACCATATATTTT. Combining the CDR3 with reference TRBV5-1 and TRBJ1-3 gives the whole variable domain KAGVTQTPRYLIKTRGQQVTLSCSPISGHRSVSWYQQTPGQGLQFLFEYFSETQRNKGNFPGRFSGRQFSNSRSEMNVSTLELGDSALYLCASSLGDSSGNTIYFGEGSWLTVV.

The chain recombines TRBV12-5 with TRBJ1-1; 11 bases are a match to TRBD1. The CDR3 loop spans 16 amino acids. Germline V CDR1 and CDR2: LGHNT, FRNRAP. Losses at the gene ends were 6 bases for V and 0 bases for J; bases not matched to a gene: 6. The CDR3 loop reads CASGRTGGPMNTEAFF. The DNA for the CDR3 is TGTGCTAGTGGAAGGACAGGGGGCCCGATGAACACTGAAGCTTTCTTT. The whole variable domain, remainder taken from reference TRBV12-5 and TRBJ1-1, is DARVTQTPRHKVTEMGQEVTMRCQPILGHNTVFWYRQTMMQGLELLAYFRNRAPLDDSGMPKDRFSAEMPDATLATLKIQPSEPRDSAVYFCASGRTGGPMNTEAFFGQGTRLTVV.

The chain carries TRBV6-1 and TRBJ1-5; 9 bases line up with TRBD1. Looked up from germline, CDR1 is MNHNS and CDR2 is SASEGT. V gave up 6 bases and J gave up 2 bases; unmatched junction bases: 5. CDR3 length: 15 residues. This CDR3 is CASRGQGLGNQPQHF. The CDR3 DNA sequence: TGTGCCAGCAGGGGACAGGGATTGGGCAATCAGCCCCAGCATTTT.